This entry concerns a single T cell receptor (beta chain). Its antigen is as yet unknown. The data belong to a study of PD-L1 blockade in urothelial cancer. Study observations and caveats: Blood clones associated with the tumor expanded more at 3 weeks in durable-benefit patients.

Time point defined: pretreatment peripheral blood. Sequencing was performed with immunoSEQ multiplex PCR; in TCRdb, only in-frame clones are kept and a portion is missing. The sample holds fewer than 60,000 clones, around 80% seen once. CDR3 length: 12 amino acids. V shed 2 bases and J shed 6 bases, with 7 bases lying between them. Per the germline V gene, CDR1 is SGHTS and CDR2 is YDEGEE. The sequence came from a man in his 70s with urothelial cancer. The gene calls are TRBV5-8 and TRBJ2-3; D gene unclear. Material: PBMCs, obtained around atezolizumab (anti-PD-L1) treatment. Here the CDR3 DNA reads TGTGCCAGCAGCTTATTGGGCGATACGCAGTATTTT. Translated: CASSLLGDTQYF.